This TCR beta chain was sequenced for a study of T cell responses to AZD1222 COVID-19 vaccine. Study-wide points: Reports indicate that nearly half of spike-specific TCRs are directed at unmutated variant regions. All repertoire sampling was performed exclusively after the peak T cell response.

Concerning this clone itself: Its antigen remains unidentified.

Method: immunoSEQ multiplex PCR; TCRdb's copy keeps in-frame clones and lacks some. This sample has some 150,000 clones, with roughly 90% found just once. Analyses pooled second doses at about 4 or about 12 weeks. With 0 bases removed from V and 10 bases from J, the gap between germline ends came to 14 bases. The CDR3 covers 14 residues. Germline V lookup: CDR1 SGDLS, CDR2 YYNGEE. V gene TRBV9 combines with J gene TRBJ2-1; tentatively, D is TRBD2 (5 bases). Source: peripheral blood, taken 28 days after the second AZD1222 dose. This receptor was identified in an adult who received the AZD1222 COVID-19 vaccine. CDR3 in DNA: TGTGCCAGCAGCGTAGCTGGGAGCGGTCGGGAGCAGTTCTTC. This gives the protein CASSVAGSGREQFF.